This entry is about one T cell receptor beta chain. This entry belongs to a study of response to subunit inactivated influenza vaccine. TCRdb ran MiXCR on the RT-PCR reads and lists one entry per CDR3 protein. The sample lists around 790,000 distinct CDR3 sequences; 21% were seen once. The starting material was PBMCs from blood, obtained around 5 days after vaccination. The TCR was taken from a man in his forties or fifties who received an inactivated influenza vaccine.

Written as DNA, the CDR3 is TGTGCCAGCATGCCCAGGGGTATCACAGATACGCAGTATTTT. This encodes CASMPRGITDTQYF. The genes are TRBV6-1 and TRBJ2-3, with D possibly being TRBD1 (6 bases). V lost 7 bases, J lost 2 bases, and 13 bases lay in between. This CDR3 spans 14 amino acids. Per germline, CDR1 MNHNS and CDR2 SASEGT.